The clone carrying this T cell receptor (beta chain) was counted a few times. Its specificity is unknown. This entry is derived from a study of blood T cells in healthy people across ages. Whole-study findings and limits: A greater number of naive CD4+ cells and higher diversity distinguished long-lived donors from aged donors.

PCR was performed a second time for about 7 to 11 cycles using a sample-barcoded 5' primer and a J-beta primer mix. In TCRdb, the 5' RACE reads were re-called with MiXCR into one record per CDR3 protein. The data show roughly 1,500,000 distinct CDR3 sequences, around two fifths seen once. The germline V gene has CDR1 SEHNR and CDR2 FQNEAQ (reference sequence). The CDR3 loop spans 15 amino acids. V was trimmed by 1 base and J by 0 bases, leaving 9 bases between them. Material for sequencing was blood. The V gene is TRBV7-9, the J gene TRBJ1-2; D call uncertain. The receptor's source is a woman aged 18-30 years in good health. The CDR3 is CASSLVGTSNYGYTF. The DNA of the CDR3 is TGTGCCAGCAGCTTAGTGGGCACTTCTAACTATGGCTACACCTTC.